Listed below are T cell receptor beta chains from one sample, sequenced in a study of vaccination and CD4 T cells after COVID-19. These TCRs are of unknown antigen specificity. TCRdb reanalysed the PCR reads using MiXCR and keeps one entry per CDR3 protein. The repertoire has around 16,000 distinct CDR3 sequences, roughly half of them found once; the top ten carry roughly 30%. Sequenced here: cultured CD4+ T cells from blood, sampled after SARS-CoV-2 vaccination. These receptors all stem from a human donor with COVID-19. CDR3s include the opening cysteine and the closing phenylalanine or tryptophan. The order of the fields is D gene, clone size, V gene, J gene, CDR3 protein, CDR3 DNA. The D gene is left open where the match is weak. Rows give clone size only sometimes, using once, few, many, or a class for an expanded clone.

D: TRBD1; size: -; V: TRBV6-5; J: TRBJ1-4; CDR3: CASSYSSGGGGEKLFF; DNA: TGTGCCAGCAGTTACTCCTCAGGGGGCGGAGGTGAAAAACTGTTTTTT
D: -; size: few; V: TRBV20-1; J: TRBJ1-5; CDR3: CSARGQALRGNQPQHF; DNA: TGCAGTGCTAGAGGACAGGCCCTAAGAGGGAATCAGCCCCAGCATTTT
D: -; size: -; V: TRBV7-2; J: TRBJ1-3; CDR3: CASSLNSGSYSGNTIYF; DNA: TGTGCCAGCAGCTTAAATTCGGGCAGCTACTCTGGAAACACCATATATTTT
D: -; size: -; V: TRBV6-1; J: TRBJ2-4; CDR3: CASSDLGRGIQYF; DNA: TGTGCCAGCAGTGATTTGGGTAGGGGCATTCAGTACTTC
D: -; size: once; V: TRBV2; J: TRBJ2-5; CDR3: CASLARIQETQYF; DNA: TGTGCCAGCTTAGCGAGGATTCAAGAGACCCAGTACTTC
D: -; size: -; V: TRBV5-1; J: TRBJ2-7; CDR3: CASSLGQTYSYEQYF; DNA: TGCGCCAGCAGCTTGGGGCAGACTTATTCCTACGAGCAGTACTTC
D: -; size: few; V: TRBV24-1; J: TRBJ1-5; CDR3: CATSDFWFWTLSNQPQHF; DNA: TGTGCCACCAGTGATTTTTGGTTTTGGACCCTTAGCAATCAGCCCCAGCATTTT
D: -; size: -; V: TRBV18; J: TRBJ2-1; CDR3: CASSPPDWNHEQFF; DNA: TGTGCCAGCTCACCACCGGACTGGAATCATGAGCAGTTCTTC
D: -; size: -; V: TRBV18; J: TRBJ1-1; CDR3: CASSPRRTDEAFF; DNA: TGTGCCAGCTCACCCCGTCGGACAGATGAAGCTTTCTTT
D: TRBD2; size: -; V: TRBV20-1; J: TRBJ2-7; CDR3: CSARDRIAGTYEQYF; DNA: TGCAGTGCTAGAGATCGTATAGCGGGAACCTACGAGCAGTACTTC
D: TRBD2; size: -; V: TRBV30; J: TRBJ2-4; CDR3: CAWSELAGRGGF; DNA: TGTGCCTGGAGTGAACTAGCGGGGAGAGGAGGCTTC
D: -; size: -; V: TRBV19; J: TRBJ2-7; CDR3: CASSTDIVRAEQYF; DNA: TGTGCCAGTAGTACTGACATTGTAAGGGCCGAGCAGTACTTC
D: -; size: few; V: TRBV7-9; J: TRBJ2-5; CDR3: CASSLVGDVGETQYF; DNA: TGTGCCAGCAGCTTAGTGGGGGATGTTGGGGAGACCCAGTACTTC
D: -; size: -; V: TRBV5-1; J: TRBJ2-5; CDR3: CASSLEGSQETQYF; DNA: TGCGCCAGCAGCTTGGAGGGTAGCCAAGAGACCCAGTACTTC
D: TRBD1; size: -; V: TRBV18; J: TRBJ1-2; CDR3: CASSLSTGMPYGYTF; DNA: TGTGCCAGCTCACTCTCGACAGGGATGCCCTATGGCTACACCTTC
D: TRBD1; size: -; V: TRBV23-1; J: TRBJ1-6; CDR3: CASSQSGGGTGKCTYNSPLHF; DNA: TGCGCCAGCAGTCAATCGGGGGGCGGGACAGGGAAGTGCACCTATAATTCACCCCTCCACTTT
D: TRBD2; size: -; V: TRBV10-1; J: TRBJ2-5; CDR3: CASSGEGRKETQYF; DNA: TGCGCCAGCAGCGGGGAGGGCAGGAAAGAGACCCAGTACTTC
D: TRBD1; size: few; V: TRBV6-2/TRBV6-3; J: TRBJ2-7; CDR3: CASSNPGQPEQYF; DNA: TGTGCCAGCAGCAACCCGGGACAGCCTGAGCAGTACTTC
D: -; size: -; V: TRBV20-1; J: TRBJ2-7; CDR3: CSARDGSVGPGGDEQYF; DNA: TGCAGTGCTAGAGATGGCTCGGTGGGGCCCGGCGGCGACGAGCAGTACTTC
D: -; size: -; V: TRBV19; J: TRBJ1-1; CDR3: CASSGTLLNTEAFF; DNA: TGTGCCAGTAGTGGGACGCTACTTAACACTGAAGCTTTCTTT
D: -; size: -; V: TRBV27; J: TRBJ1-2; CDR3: CASSYLGTRRDGYTF; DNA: TGTGCCAGTAGTTATCTAGGGACCCGGAGGGATGGCTACACCTTC
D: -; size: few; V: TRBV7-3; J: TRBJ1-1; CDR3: CASSRQENTEAFF; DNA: TGTGCCAGCAGTCGGCAGGAGAACACTGAAGCTTTCTTT